This paragraph covers one TCR beta chain sequence. These data come from a study of ipilimumab plus nivolumab after autologous stem cell transplantation. About the research overall: Median doses per patient: roughly five ipilimumab, about eight nivolumab.

Trimming left V 1 base short and J 3 bases short, with 10 bases between. The CDR3 length is 15 residues. Per germline, CDR1 SEHNR and CDR2 FQNEAQ (reference sequence). Measured with immunoSEQ multiplex PCR; TCRdb has only the in-frame clones, and not every one. In the table there are some 15,000 clones, 70% to 90% of which are singletons. The receptor was isolated from a male donor with diffuse large B-cell lymphoma. The chain carries TRBV7-9 and TRBJ1-3; D remains ambiguous. The starting material was PBMCs, obtained in a trial of ipilimumab plus nivolumab as post-transplant consolidation. The CDR3 spells CASSLGAWDGNTIYF. CDR3 in DNA: TGTGCCAGCAGCTTAGGTGCCTGGGATGGAAACACCATATATTTT. The whole variable domain, remainder taken from reference TRBV7-9 and TRBJ1-3, is DTGVSQNPRHKITKRGQNVTFRCDPISEHNRLYWYRQTLGQGPEFLTYFQNEAQLEKSRLLSDRFSAERPKGSFSTLEIQRTEQGDSAMYLCASSLGAWDGNTIYFGEGSWLTVV.